This passage covers 23 T cell receptor beta chains from one sample sequenced in a study of type 1 regulatory T cells (dated by TCRdb to about 2021). The sequencing machine was an Illumina MiSeq. TCRdb's own reprocessing of the public reads used fastp at Q25 and MiXCR and kept productive beta chains. Each entry merges the rows of one CDR3 protein and shows their most common DNA and genes. This sample comprises some 100,000 distinct CDR3 sequences, around a third of them detected only once. The ten most abundant clones make up less than 2.5% of the sample. The specimen was CD4+ T cells, either the whole sample or a sorted fraction (not recorded which). Receptors originate from a human donor in good health.

This clonotype was observed a handful of times. The chain recombines TRBV27 with TRBJ1-5; 11 nucleotides agree with TRBD1. In germline, CDR1 is MNHEY, CDR2 SMNVEV (reference sequence). This CDR3 is built from 16 residues. The ends lost 8 bases at V and 3 bases at J; junction bases unmatched: 9. The CDR3 DNA reads TGTGCCAGCTCCCCGGACAGGGGGCTGAACAATCAGCCCCAGCATTTT. Its translation: CASSPDRGLNNQPQHF.

The rearrangement uses TRBV6-1 and TRBJ1-2; perhaps TRBD1 as D (5 bases). Germline lookup yields CDR1 MNHNS and CDR2 SASEGT. This CDR3 is 12 amino acids long. The V and J ends lost 1 base and 8 bases respectively, with 8 bases between them. The CDR3 DNA reads TGTGCCAGCAGTGAAGGGGGGTACGGCTACACCTTC. Translation gives CASSEGGYGYTF.

The chain links TRBV30 to TRBJ2-4; D is perhaps TRBD1 (6 bases). From germline, CDR1 is GTSNPN and CDR2 SVGIG (reference sequence). V was pared by 5 bases and J by 0 bases, with 11 bases between. This CDR3 region has 14 residues. The CDR3 nucleotides are TGTGCCTGGGCCCCCAGGGGAGCCAAAAACATTCAGTACTTC. It codes for CAWAPRGAKNIQYF.

The rearrangement uses TRBV6-5 and TRBJ2-1, with a weak D call TRBD2 (6 bases). Germline V gene data show CDR1 as MNHEY and CDR2 as SVGAGI. Trimming shortened V by 0 bases and J by 4 bases, and 16 bases separated the two germline ends. The CDR3 contains 17 residues. This CDR3 reads CASSYSSAGSSYNEQFF. The CDR3, as DNA: TGTGCCAGCAGTTACTCGTCAGCGGGCTCAAGTTACAATGAGCAGTTCTTC.

This rearrangement joins TRBV7-9 to TRBJ2-7; D may be TRBD1 (6 bases). Trimming shortened V by 2 bases and J by 6 bases, and 23 bases separated the two germline ends. The CDR3 runs to 17 residues. Germline V gives CDR1 SEHNR, CDR2 FQNEAQ (reference sequence). The CDR3, as DNA: TGTGCCAGCAGCTTAAATGAAGTCGACAGGTACCTTACCGAGCAGTACTTC. Its translation is CASSLNEVDRYLTEQYF.

This clonotype has only a few counts. The CDR3 here is CASSQGLLAWDEQFF. The DNA for the CDR3 is TGCGCCAGCAGCCAAGGTTTATTAGCCTGGGATGAGCAGTTCTTC. The chain uses TRBV4-1 and TRBJ2-1, with D uncertain. Germline loops: CDR1 MGHRA, CDR2 YSYEKL. This CDR3 has 15 residues. V was clipped by 1 base and J by 8 bases, with 15 bases between them.

The V and J genes are TRBV5-1 and TRBJ2-3; D perhaps matches TRBD2 (6 bases). The CDR3 totals 15 residues. The V and J ends lost 2 bases and 5 bases respectively, with 15 bases between them. Germline assignment: CDR1 SGHRS and CDR2 YFSETQ. CDR3 sequence: CASSLRGLPGDTQYF. Here the CDR3 DNA reads TGCGCCAGCAGCTTACGGGGACTCCCAGGAGATACGCAGTATTTT. The whole variable domain, filled in from reference TRBV5-1 and TRBJ2-3, reads KAGVTQTPRYLIKTRGQQVTLSCSPISGHRSVSWYQQTPGQGLQFLFEYFSETQRNKGNFPGRFSGRQFSNSRSEMNVSTLELGDSALYLCASSLRGLPGDTQYFGPGTRLTVL.

This clonotype came up a few times. This chain joins TRBV20-1 and TRBJ2-7; D perhaps matches TRBD1 (6 bases). The CDR3 is made up of 12 amino acids. The germline CDR1 and CDR2 sequences are DFQATT and SNEGSKA (reference sequence). Deletions cut 6 bases from V and 7 bases from J, with 16 bases between. Written as DNA, the CDR3 is TGCAGTGCCTGTCGGGACATCAAGGAGCAGTACTTC. Its protein is CSACRDIKEQYF.

The chain recombines TRBV7-2 with TRBJ2-3; 10 nucleotides line up with TRBD2. CDR1 and CDR2 from the germline V gene are SGHTA and FQGNSA. The CDR3 is 15 residues long. V was pared by 5 bases and J by 2 bases, with 4 bases of the junction left unmatched. This CDR3 is CASSAGLANTDTQYF. In DNA form, the CDR3 reads TGTGCCAGCAGCGCGGGACTAGCGAACACAGATACGCAGTATTTT.

The chain couples TRBV7-9 to TRBJ2-6, with a tentative D call TRBD1 (5 bases). The V gene's germline CDR1 is SEHNR and CDR2 FQNEAQ (reference sequence). The CDR3 covers 15 residues. The V end lost 4 bases, the J end lost 2 bases, and 9 bases lay between the germline ends. As DNA, the CDR3 is TGTGCCAGCAGCTCCAGGGTTCCTGGGGCCAACGTCCTGACTTTC. It yields the protein CASSSRVPGANVLTF. Combining the CDR3 with reference TRBV7-9 and TRBJ2-6 gives the whole variable domain DTGVSQNPRHKITKRGQNVTFRCDPISEHNRLYWYRQTLGQGPEFLTYFQNEAQLEKSRLLSDRFSAERPKGSFSTLEIQRTEQGDSAMYLCASSSRVPGANVLTFGAGSRLTVL.

The chain is built from TRBV11-2 and TRBJ2-3, with D uncertain. The CDR3 length is 11 residues. CDR1 SGHAT and CDR2 FQNNGV come from the germline V gene. V was pared by 7 bases and J by 6 bases, with 8 bases between. CDR3 bases: TGTGCCAGCACCCCAGAGGATACGCAGTATTTT. This gives the protein CASTPEDTQYF. Full variable domain (remainder filled in from reference TRBV11-2 and TRBJ2-3): EAGVAQSPRYKIIEKRQSVAFWCNPISGHATLYWYQQILGQGPKLLIQFQNNGVVDDSQLPKDRFSAERLKGVDSTLKIQPAKLEDSAVYLCASTPEDTQYFGPGTRLTVL.

V gene TRBV20-1 combines with J gene TRBJ2-1, with a weak D call TRBD2 (5 bases). Trimming cost V 3 bases and J 7 bases, with 16 bases left between them. CDR3 length equals 14 residues. Germline CDR1 reads DFQATT; CDR2 reads SNEGSKA (reference sequence). The CDR3 loop is CSARNGGSGNEQFF. CDR3 sequence (DNA): TGCAGTGCTAGGAACGGAGGATCGGGTAATGAGCAGTTCTTC.

The rearrangement uses TRBV5-1 and TRBJ2-7; D is tentatively TRBD1 or TRBD2 (5 bases each). CDR3 length: 13 amino acids. Trimming removed 3 bases from V and 2 bases from J, with 9 bases in between. Germline values: CDR1 SGHRS, CDR2 YFSETQ. CDR3 nucleotides: TGCGCCAGCAGCTCGGGACCGACCTACGAGCAGTACTTC. Translation gives CASSSGPTYEQYF. Variable domain in full (rest from reference TRBV5-1 and TRBJ2-7): KAGVTQTPRYLIKTRGQQVTLSCSPISGHRSVSWYQQTPGQGLQFLFEYFSETQRNKGNFPGRFSGRQFSNSRSEMNVSTLELGDSALYLCASSSGPTYEQYFGPGTRLTVT.

The chain has TRBV28 and TRBJ2-3; the match to TRBD2 covers 9 bases. From germline, CDR1 is MDHEN and CDR2 SYDVKM. CDR3 length equals 15 residues. Trimming took 3 bases from V and 4 from J; bases not matched to a gene: 5. The CDR3 region has the DNA TGTGCCAGCAGTTTTCGAGCGGGAGGAGCAGATACGCAGTATTTT. Protein product: CASSFRAGGADTQYF.

In regard to this clonotype: Just one base apart from a much larger clone, this may be a read error. The chain carries TRBV20-1 and TRBJ2-7; 7 bases fit TRBD2. J was trimmed by 0 bases and V by 5 bases; bases with no gene match: 13. This CDR3 has 16 residues. In germline, CDR1 is DFQATT, CDR2 SNEGSKA (reference sequence). CDR3 protein: CSAPRVLADSSYEQYF. CDR3 nucleotides: TGCAGTGCTCCTCGGGTCCTAGCGGACTCCTCCTACGAGCAGTACTTC.

The chain links TRBV20-1 to TRBJ2-7, with 8 bases that match TRBD2. CDR1 is DFQATT, CDR2 SNEGSKA, per germline (reference sequence). CDR3 length: 12 amino acids. The V and J ends lost 6 bases and 3 bases, in that order; junction bases with no gene match: 4. As DNA, the CDR3 is TGCAGTGCCACGGGAGGGGTCTACGAGCAGTACTTC. Its protein is CSATGGVYEQYF.

The chain links TRBV30 to TRBJ2-5; 7 nucleotides line up with TRBD1. The V and J ends lost 3 bases and 5 bases, in that order; junction bases with no gene match: 6. There are 13 residues in the CDR3. Germline CDR1 GTSNPN, CDR2 SVGIG (reference sequence). The CDR3 loop reads CAWRRTGEETQYF. The DNA of the CDR3 is TGTGCCTGGAGGCGCACAGGGGAGGAGACCCAGTACTTC.

This clonotype has only one observation. For the CDR3, the DNA is TGTGCCAGCTCACCCCCCGGGGCCAGGGGGTACGAGCAGTACTTC. It specifies CASSPPGARGYEQYF. V gene TRBV18 combines with J gene TRBJ2-7, with 7 bases that match TRBD1. Germline lookup yields CDR1 KGHSH and CDR2 LQKENI. This CDR3 contains 15 residues. V shed 3 bases and J 4 bases; nucleotides not matched to a gene: 9.

This clonotype showed up just once. The J gene is TRBJ2-2, the V gene TRBV29-1, with TRBD1 as a possible D gene (6 bases). CDR1 is SQVTM, CDR2 ANQGSEA, per germline. The CDR3 covers 14 residues. Between the trimmed V and J ends, which lost 4 bases and 4 bases, there was a span of 13 bases. The CDR3: CSVGLGQATGELFF. CDR3 nucleotides: TGCAGCGTTGGTTTGGGACAAGCCACCGGGGAGCTGTTTTTT.

This clonotype was seen a handful of times. The J gene is TRBJ2-1, the V gene TRBV19; 9 nucleotides align to TRBD2. Trimming took 7 bases from V and 10 from J; bases not matched to a gene: 8. This CDR3 contains 13 residues. CDR1 is LNHDA and CDR2 is SQIVND in the germline V gene (reference sequence). The CDR3 spells CASKTSSGGEQFF. In DNA, the CDR3 is TGTGCCAGTAAGACTAGCAGCGGGGGGGAGCAGTTCTTC.

This clonotype was seen a handful of times. The chain couples TRBV14 to TRBJ2-2; weak D call: TRBD2 (6 bases). Trimming took off 4 bases at V and 4 bases at J, with 13 bases between the two ends. Germline V gene sequence: CDR1 SGHDN, CDR2 FVKESK. The CDR3 consists of 15 residues. CDR3 nucleotide sequence: TGTGCCAGCAGCCCGTCAGGAGGGGCCACCGGGGAGCTGTTTTTT. It yields the protein CASSPSGGATGELFF.

V gene TRBV4-3 combines with J gene TRBJ2-3, with D maybe TRBD2 (6 bases). Germline V gene data show CDR1 as LGHNA and CDR2 as YSLEER. Trimming took 0 bases from V and 4 from J, leaving 11 bases between them. CDR3 length equals 15 residues. CDR3 amino acids: CASSQDQLAADTQYF. DNA of the CDR3: TGCGCCAGCAGCCAAGATCAACTAGCTGCAGATACGCAGTATTTT.

In its sample, this clonotype was seen many times. J is TRBJ2-3 and V is TRBV3-1; D ambiguous. The germline gives CDR1 LGHDT, CDR2 YNNKEL (reference sequence). The V end lost 0 bases, the J end lost 2 bases, and 9 bases lay between the germline ends. This CDR3 spans 15 amino acids. In DNA form, the CDR3 reads TGTGCCAGCAGCCAAGAGCAGATTGTCACAGATACGCAGTATTTT. It codes for CASSQEQIVTDTQYF.